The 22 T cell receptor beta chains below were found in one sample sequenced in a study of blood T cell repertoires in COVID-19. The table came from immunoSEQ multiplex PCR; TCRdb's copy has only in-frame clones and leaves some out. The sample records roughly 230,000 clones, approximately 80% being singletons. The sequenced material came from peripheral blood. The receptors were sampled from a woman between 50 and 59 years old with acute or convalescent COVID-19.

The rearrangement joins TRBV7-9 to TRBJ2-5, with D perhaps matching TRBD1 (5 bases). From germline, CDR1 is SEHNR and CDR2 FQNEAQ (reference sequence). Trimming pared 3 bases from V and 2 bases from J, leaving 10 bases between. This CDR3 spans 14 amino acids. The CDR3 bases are TGTGCCAGCAGCTTGCCGACAGAGCAAGAGACCCAGTACTTC. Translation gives CASSLPTEQETQYF.

The CDR3 loop reads CASSLSRETQYF. The CDR3 DNA reads TGTGCCAGCAGCTTATCCCGTGAGACCCAGTACTTC. The V gene is TRBV7-3, the J gene TRBJ2-5; no firm D call. This CDR3 contains 12 residues. From germline, CDR1 is SGHTA and CDR2 FQGTGA. V was cut by 2 bases and J by 5 bases, with 6 bases left in between.

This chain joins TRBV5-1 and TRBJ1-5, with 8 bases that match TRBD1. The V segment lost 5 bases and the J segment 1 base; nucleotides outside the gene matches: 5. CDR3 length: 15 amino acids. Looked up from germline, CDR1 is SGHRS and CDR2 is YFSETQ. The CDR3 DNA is TGCGCCAGCAGGCCCACAGGGGGGAGCAATCAGCCCCAGCATTTT. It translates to CASRPTGGSNQPQHF. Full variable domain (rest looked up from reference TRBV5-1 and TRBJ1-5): KAGVTQTPRYLIKTRGQQVTLSCSPISGHRSVSWYQQTPGQGLQFLFEYFSETQRNKGNFPGRFSGRQFSNSRSEMNVSTLELGDSALYLCASRPTGGSNQPQHFGDGTRLSIL.

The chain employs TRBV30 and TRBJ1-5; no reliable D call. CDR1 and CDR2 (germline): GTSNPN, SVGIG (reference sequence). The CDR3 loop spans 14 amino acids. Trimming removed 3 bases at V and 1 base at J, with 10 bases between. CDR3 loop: CAWSGSSSNQPQHF. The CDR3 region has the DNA TGTGCCTGGAGCGGGAGTTCGAGCAATCAGCCCCAGCATTTT.

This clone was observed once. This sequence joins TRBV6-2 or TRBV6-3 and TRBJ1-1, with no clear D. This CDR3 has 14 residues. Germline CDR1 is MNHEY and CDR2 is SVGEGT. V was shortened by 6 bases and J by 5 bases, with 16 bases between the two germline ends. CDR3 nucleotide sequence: TGTGCCAGCAGCCCTAGGTCTTCGAGGACTGAAGCTTTCTTT. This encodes CASSPRSSRTEAFF.

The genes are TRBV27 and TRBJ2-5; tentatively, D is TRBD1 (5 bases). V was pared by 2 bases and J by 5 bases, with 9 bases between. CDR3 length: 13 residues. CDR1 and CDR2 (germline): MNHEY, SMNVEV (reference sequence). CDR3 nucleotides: TGTGCCAGCAGTTTACAGGGCGCCGAGACCCAGTACTTC. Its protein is CASSLQGAETQYF.

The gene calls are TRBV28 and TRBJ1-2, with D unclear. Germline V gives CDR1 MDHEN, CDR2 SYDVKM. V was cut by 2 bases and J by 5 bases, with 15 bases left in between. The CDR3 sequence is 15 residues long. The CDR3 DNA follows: TGTGCCAGCAGTTTAACAGTCGGGGAGGGTTATGGCTACACCTTC. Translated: CASSLTVGEGYGYTF.

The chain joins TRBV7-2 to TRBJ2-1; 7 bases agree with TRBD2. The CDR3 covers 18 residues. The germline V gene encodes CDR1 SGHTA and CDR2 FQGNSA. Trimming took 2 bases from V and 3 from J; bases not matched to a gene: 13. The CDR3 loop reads CASSLSGSSGRFYNEQFF. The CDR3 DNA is TGTGCCAGCAGCTTATCCGGTTCCTCCGGGAGGTTCTACAATGAGCAGTTCTTC.

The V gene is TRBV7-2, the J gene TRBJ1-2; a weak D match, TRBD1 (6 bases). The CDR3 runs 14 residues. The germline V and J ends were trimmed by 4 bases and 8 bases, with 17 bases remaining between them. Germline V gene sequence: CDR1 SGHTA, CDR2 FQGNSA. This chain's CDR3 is CASSSKTGPGGYTF. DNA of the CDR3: TGTGCCAGCAGCTCCAAGACAGGTCCGGGGGGCTACACCTTC. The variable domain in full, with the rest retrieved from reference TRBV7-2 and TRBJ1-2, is GAGVSQSPSNKVTEKGKDVELRCDPISGHTALYWYRQSLGQGLEFLIYFQGNSAPDKSGLPSDRFSAERTGGSVSTLTIQRTQQEDSAVYLCASSSKTGPGGYTFGSGTRLTVV.

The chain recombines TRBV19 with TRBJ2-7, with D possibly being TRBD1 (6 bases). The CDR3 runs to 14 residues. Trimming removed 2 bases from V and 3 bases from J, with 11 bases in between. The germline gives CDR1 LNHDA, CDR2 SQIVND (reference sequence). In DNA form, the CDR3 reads TGTGCCAGTAGTATACGGACAGAAGGCTACGAGCAGTACTTC. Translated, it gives CASSIRTEGYEQYF.

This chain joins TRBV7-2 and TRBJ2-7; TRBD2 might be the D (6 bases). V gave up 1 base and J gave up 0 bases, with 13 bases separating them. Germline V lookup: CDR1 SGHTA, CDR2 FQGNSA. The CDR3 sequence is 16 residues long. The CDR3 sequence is CASSLVGRGSSYEQYF. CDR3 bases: TGTGCCAGCAGCTTAGTGGGGCGGGGAAGCTCCTACGAGCAGTACTTC.

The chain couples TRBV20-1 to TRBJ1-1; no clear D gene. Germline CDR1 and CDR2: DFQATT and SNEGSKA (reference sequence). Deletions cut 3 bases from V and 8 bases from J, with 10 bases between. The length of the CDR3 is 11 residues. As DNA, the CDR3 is TGCAGTGCTAGTACGTCGAGCGAAGCTTTCTTT. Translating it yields CSASTSSEAFF.

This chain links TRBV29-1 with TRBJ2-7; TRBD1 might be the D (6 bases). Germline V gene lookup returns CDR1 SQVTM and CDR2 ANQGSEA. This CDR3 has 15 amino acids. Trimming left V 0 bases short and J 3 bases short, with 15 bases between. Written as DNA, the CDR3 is TGCAGCGTTGAAGACAGGGAAGGGGGTAGCTACGAGCAGTACTTC. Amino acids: CSVEDREGGSYEQYF.

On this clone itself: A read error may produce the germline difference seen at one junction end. This chain's CDR3 is CASSLERVGTPQGTQYF. The CDR3 DNA reads TGTGCCAGCAGCTTAGAACGGGTGGGGACTCCCCAAGGGACCCAGTACTTC. The rearrangement joins TRBV11-3 to TRBJ2-5; D might be TRBD2 (6 bases). Germline loops: CDR1 SGHNT, CDR2 YENEEA. This CDR3 spans 17 amino acids.

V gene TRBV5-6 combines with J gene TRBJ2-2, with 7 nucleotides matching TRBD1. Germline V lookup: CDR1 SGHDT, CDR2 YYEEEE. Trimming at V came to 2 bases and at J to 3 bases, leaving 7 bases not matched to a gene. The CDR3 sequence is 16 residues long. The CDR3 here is CASSFSGTAYTGELFF. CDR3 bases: TGTGCCAGCAGCTTTTCCGGGACAGCCTACACCGGGGAGCTGTTTTTT.

The CDR3 reads CASSGWQGEQYF. CDR3 in DNA: TGTGCCAGCAGTGGGTGGCAGGGCGAGCAGTACTTC. This chain joins TRBV28 and TRBJ2-7; tentatively, D is TRBD1 (5 bases). This CDR3 comprises 12 residues. Germline values: CDR1 MDHEN, CDR2 SYDVKM. V lost 5 bases and J lost 6, with 11 bases in between.

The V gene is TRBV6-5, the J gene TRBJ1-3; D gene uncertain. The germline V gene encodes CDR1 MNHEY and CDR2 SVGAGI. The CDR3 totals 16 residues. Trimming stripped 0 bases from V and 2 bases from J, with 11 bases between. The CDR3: CASSYSWHGAGNTIYF. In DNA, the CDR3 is TGTGCCAGCAGTTACTCGTGGCACGGGGCTGGAAACACCATATATTTT.

The CDR3 DNA sequence: TGTGCCAGCAGACTGGACAGGGGAGGCGAAAAACTGTTTTTT. It yields the protein CASRLDRGGEKLFF. V gene TRBV2 combines with J gene TRBJ1-4, with 9 nucleotides matching TRBD1. Germline V gene data show CDR1 as SNHLY and CDR2 as FYNNEI. V lost 6 bases, J lost 8 bases, and 7 bases stayed unmatched. This CDR3 contains 14 residues.

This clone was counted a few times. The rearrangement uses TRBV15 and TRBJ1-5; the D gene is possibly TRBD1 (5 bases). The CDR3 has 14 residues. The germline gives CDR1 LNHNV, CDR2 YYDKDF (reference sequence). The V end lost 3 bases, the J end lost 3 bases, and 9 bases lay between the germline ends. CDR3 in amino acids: CATSSGQPNQPQHF. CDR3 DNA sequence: TGTGCCACCAGCAGCGGACAACCCAATCAGCCCCAGCATTTT.

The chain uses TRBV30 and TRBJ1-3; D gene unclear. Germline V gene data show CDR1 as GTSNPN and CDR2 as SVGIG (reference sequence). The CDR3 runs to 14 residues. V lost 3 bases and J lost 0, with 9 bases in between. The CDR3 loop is CAWSGGHSGNTIYF. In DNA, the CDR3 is TGTGCCTGGAGCGGCGGGCACTCTGGAAACACCATATATTTT. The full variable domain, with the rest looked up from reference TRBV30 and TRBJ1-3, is SQTIHQWPATLVQPVGSPLSLECTVEGTSNPNLYWYRQAAGRGLQLLFYSVGIGQISSEVPQNLSASRPQDRQFILSSKKLLLSDSGFYLCAWSGGHSGNTIYFGEGSWLTVV.

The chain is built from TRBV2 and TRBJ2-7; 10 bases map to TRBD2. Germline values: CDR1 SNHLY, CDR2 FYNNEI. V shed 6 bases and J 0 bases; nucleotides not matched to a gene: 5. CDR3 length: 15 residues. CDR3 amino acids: CASSVSGGTSYEQYF. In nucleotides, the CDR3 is TGTGCCAGCAGCGTTAGCGGGGGGACCTCCTACGAGCAGTACTTC.

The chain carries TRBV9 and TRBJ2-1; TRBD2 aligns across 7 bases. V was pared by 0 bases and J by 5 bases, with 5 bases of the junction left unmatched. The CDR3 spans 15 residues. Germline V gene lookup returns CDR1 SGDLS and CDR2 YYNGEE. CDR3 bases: TGTGCCAGCAGCGTAGGAGGGACTACTGACAATGAGCAGTTCTTC. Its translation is CASSVGGTTDNEQFF.